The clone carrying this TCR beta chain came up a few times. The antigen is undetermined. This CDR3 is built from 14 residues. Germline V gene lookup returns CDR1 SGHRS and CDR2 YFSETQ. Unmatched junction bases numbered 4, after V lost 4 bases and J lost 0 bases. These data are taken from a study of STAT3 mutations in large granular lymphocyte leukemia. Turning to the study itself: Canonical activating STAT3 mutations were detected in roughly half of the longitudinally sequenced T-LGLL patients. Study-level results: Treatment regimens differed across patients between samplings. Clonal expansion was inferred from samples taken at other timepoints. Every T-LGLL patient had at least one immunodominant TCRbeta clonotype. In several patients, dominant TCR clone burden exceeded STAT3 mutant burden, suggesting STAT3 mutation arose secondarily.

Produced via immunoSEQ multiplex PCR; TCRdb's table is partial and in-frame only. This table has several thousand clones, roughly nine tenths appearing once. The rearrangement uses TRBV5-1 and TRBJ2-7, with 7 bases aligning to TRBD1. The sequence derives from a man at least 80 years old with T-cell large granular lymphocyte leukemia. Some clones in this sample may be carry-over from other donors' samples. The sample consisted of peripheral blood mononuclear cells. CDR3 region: CASSTGQYSYEQYF. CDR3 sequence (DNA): TGCGCCAGCAGCACGGGACAGTACTCCTACGAGCAGTACTTC.